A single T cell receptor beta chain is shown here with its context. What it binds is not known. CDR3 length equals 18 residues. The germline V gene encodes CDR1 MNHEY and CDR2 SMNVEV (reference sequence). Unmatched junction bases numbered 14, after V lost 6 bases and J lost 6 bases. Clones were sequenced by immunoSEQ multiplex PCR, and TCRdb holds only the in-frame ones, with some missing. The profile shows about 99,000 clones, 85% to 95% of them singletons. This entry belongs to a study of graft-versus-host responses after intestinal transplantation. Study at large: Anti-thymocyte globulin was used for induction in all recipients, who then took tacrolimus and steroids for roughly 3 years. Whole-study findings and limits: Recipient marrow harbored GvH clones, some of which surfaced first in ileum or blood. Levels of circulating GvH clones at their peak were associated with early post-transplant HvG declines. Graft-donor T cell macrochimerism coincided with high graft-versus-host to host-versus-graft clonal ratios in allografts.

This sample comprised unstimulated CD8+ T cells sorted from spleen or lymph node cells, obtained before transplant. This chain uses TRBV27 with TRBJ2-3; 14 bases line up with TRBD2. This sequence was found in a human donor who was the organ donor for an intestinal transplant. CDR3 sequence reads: CASRAGLAGVFQPDTQYF. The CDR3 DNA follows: TGTGCCAGCAGGGCGGGACTAGCGGGAGTGTTCCAACCTGATACGCAGTATTTT.